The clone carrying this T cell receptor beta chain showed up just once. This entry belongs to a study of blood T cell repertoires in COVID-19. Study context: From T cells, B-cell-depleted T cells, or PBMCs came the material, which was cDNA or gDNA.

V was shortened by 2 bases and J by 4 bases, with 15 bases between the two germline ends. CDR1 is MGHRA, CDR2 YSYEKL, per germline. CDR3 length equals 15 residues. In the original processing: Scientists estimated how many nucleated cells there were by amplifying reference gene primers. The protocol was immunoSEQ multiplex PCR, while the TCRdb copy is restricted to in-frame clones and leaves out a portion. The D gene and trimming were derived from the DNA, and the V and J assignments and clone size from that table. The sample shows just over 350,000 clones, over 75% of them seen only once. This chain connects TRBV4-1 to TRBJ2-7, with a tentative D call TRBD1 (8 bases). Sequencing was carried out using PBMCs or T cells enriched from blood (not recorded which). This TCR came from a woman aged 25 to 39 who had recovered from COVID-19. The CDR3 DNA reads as TGCGCCAGCAGCCAATCAGCGGGGACAGGATACGAGCAGTACTTC. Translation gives CASSQSAGTGYEQYF.